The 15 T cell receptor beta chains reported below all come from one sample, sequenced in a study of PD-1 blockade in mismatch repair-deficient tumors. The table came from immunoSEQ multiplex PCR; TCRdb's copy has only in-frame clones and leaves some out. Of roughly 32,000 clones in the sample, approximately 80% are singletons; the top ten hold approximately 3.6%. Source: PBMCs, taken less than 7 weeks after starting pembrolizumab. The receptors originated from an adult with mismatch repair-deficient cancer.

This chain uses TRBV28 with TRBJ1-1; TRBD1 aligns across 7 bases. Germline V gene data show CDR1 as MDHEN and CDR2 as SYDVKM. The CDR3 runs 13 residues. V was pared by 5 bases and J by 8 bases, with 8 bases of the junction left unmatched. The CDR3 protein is CASSPPGQKEAFF. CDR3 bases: TGTGCCAGCAGTCCCCCGGGACAGAAAGAAGCTTTCTTT.

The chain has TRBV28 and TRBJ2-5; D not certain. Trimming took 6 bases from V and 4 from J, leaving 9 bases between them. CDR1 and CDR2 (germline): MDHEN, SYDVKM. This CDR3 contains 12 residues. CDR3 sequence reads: CASRAPLETQYF. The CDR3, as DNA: TGTGCCAGCAGGGCTCCTTTAGAGACCCAGTACTTC.

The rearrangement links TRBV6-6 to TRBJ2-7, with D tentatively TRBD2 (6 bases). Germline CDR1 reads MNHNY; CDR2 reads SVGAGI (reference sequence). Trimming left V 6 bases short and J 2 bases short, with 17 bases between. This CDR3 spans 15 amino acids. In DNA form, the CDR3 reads TGTGCCAGCAGACGGGATCAGTCTAGCGCCTACGAGCAGTACTTC. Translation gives CASRRDQSSAYEQYF.

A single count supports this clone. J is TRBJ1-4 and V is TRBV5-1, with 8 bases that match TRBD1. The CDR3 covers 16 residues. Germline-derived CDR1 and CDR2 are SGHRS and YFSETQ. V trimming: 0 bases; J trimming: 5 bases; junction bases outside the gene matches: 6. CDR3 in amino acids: CASSLGQGASNEKLFF. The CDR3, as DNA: TGCGCCAGCAGCTTGGGGCAGGGGGCCTCAAATGAAAAACTGTTTTTT.

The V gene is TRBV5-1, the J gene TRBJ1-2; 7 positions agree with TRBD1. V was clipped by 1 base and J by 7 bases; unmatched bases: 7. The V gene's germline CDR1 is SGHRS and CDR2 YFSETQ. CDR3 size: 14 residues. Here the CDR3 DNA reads TGCGCCAGCAGCTTGAACGCAGGGGGTACTGGCTACACCTTC. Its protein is CASSLNAGGTGYTF.

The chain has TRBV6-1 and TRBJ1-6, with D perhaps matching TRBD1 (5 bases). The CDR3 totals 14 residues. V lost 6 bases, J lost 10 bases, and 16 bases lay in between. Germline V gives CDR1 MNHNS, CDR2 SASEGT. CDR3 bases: TGTGCCAGCAGGGGTTGGGGTCAGGGCTCACCCCTCCACTTT. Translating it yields CASRGWGQGSPLHF.

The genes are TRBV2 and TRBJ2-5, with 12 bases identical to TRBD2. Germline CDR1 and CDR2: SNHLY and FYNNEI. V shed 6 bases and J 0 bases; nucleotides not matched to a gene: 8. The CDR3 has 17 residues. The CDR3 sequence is CASRDGLAGTNQETQYF. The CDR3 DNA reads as TGTGCCAGCAGGGACGGACTAGCGGGGACGAACCAAGAGACCCAGTACTTC.

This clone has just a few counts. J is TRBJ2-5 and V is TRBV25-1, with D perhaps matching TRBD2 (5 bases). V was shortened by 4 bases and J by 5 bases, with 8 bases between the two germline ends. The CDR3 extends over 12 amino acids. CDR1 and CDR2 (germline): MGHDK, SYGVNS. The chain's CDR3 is CASSAGMETQYF. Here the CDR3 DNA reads TGTGCCAGCAGTGCCGGGATGGAGACCCAGTACTTC.

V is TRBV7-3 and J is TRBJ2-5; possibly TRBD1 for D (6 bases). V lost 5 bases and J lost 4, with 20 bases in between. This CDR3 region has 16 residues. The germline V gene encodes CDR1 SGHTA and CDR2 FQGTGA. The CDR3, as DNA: TGTGCCAGCAGCCCTCGGGACACCCGACTTGGAGAGACCCAGTACTTC. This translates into CASSPRDTRLGETQYF.

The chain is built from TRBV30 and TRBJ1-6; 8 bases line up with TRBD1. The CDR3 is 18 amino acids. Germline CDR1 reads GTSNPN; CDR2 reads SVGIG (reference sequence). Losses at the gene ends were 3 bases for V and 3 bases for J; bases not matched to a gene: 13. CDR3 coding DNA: TGTGCCTGGAGCCTAACTTCAGGGGGCCACTACTATAATTCACCCCTCCACTTT. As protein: CAWSLTSGGHYYNSPLHF.

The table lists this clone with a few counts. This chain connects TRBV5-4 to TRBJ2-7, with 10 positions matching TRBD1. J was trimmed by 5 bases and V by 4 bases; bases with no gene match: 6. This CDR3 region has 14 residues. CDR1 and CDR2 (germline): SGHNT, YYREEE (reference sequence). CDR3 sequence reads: CASSRAGTGDEQYF. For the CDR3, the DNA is TGTGCCAGCAGCCGTGCCGGGACAGGGGACGAGCAGTACTTC.

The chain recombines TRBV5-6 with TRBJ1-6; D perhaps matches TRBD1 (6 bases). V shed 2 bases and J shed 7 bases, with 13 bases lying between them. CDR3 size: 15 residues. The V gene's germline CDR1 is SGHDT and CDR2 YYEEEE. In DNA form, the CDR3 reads TGTGCCAGCAGCTTCGGGGGGCCGACGAATTCACCCCTCCACTTT. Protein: CASSFGGPTNSPLHF. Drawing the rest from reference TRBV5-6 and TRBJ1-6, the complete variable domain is DAGVTQSPTHLIKTRGQQVTLRCSPKSGHDTVSWYQQALGQGPQFIFQYYEEEERQRGNFPDRFSGHQFPNYSSELNVNALLLGDSALYLCASSFGGPTNSPLHFGNGTRLTVT.

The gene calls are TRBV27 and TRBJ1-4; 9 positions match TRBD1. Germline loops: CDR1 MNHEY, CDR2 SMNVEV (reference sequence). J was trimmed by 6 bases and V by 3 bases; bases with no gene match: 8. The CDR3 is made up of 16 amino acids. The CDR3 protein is CASSLYPGTGYEKLFF. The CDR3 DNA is TGTGCCAGCAGTTTGTACCCCGGGACAGGGTATGAAAAACTGTTTTTT.

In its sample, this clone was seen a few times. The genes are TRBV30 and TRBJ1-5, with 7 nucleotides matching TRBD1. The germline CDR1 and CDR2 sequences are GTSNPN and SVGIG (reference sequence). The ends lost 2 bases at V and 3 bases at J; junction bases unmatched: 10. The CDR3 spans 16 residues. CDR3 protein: CAWSPYRGNDNQPQHF. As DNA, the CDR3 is TGTGCCTGGAGTCCCTACAGGGGTAATGACAATCAGCCCCAGCATTTT.

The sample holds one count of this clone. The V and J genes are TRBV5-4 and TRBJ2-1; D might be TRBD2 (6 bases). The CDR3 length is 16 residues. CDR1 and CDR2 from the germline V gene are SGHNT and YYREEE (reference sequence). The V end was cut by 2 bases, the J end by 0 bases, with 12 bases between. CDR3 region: CASSFGGPSSYNEQFF. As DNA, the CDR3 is TGTGCCAGCAGCTTCGGAGGGCCTAGCTCCTACAATGAGCAGTTCTTC. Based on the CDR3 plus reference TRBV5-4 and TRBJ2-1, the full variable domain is ETGVTQSPTHLIKTRGQQVTLRCSSQSGHNTVSWYQQALGQGPQFIFQYYREEENGRGNFPPRFSGLQFPNYSSELNVNALELDDSALYLCASSFGGPSSYNEQFFGPGTRLTVL.